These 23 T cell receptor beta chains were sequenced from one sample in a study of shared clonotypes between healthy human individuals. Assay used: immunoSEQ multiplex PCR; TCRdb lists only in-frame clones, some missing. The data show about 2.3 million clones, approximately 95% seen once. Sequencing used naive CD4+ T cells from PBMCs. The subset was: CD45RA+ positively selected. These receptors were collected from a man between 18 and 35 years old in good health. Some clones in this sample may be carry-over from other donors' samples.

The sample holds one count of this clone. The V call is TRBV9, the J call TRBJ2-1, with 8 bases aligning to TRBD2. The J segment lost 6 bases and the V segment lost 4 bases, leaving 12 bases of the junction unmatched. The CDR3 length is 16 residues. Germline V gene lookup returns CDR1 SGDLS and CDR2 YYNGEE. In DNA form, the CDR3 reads TGTGCCAGCAGCCCCCGGGGGTTAGCGGGACTCAATGAGCAGTTCTTC. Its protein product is CASSPRGLAGLNEQFF.

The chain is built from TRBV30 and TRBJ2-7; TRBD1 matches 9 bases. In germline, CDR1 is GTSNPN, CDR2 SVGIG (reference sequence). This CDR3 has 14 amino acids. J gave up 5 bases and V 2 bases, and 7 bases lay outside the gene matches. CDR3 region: CAWSRQGGRNEQYF. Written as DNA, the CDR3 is TGTGCCTGGAGTAGACAGGGGGGACGAAACGAGCAGTACTTC.

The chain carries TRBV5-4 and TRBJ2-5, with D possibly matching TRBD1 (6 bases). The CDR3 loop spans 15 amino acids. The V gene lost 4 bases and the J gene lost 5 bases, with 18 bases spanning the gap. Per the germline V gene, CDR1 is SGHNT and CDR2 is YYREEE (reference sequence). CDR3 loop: CASSLLQGASETQYF. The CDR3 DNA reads TGTGCCAGCAGCCTACTACAGGGAGCAAGCGAGACCCAGTACTTC.

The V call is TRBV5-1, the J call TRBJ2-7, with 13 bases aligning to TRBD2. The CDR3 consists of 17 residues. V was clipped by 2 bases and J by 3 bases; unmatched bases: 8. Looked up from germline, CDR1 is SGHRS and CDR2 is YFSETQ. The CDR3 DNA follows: TGCGCCAGCAGCTTTCGGACTAGCGGGAGTGAGGGCTACGAGCAGTACTTC. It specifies CASSFRTSGSEGYEQYF.

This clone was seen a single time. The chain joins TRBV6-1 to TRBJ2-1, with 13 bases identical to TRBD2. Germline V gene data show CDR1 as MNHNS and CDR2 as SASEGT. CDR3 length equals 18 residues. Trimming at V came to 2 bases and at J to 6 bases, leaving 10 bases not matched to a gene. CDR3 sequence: CASSEILTRLAGGNEQFF. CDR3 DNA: TGTGCCAGCAGTGAAATTTTAACCCGACTAGCGGGAGGCAATGAGCAGTTCTTC.

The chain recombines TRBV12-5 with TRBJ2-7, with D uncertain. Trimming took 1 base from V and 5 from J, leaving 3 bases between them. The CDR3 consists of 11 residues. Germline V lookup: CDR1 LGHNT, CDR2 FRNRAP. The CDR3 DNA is TGTGCTAGTGGTTTGGAGGACGAGCAGTACTTC. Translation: CASGLEDEQYF.

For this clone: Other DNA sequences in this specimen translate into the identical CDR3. The DNA for the CDR3 is TGCGCCAGCAGCCTAGGGACCAGCACAGATACGCAGTATTTT. Protein product: CASSLGTSTDTQYF. The J gene is TRBJ2-3, the V gene TRBV5-1; D tentatively fits TRBD1 or TRBD2 (5 bases each). The CDR3 is 14 residues long. V lost 4 bases, J lost 0 bases, and 9 bases lay in between. The germline V gene encodes CDR1 SGHRS and CDR2 YFSETQ.

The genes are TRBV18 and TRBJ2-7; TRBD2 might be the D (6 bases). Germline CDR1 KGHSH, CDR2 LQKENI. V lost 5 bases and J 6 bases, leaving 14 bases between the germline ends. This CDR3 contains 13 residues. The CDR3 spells CASSSDWGGEQYF. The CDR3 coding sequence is TGTGCCAGCTCATCCGATTGGGGAGGCGAGCAGTACTTC. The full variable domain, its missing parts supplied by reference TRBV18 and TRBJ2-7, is NAGVMQNPRHLVRRRGQEARLRCSPMKGHSHVYWYRQLPEEGLKFMVYLQKENIIDESGMPKERFSAEFPKEGPSILRIQQVVRGDSAAYFCASSSDWGGEQYFGPGTRLTVT.

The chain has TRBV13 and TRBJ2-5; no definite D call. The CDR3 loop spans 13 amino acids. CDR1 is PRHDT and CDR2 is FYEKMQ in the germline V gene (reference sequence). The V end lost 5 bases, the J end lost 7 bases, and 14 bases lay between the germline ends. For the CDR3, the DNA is TGTGCCAGCAGCCCAGTGGGGTACGGGACCCAGTACTTC. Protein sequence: CASSPVGYGTQYF.

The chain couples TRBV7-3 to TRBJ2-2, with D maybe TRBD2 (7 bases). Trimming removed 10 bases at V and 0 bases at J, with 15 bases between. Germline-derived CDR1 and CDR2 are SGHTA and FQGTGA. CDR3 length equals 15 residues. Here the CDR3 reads CATGAGAPNTGELFF. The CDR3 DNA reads TGTGCCACGGGGGCGGGAGCCCCGAACACCGGGGAGCTGTTTTTT.

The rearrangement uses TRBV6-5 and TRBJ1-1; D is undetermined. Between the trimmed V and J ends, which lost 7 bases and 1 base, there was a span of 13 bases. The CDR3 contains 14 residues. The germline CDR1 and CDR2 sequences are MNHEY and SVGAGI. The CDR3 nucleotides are TGTGCCAGCACTACGGACGGATCGAACACTGAAGCTTTCTTT. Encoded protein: CASTTDGSNTEAFF.

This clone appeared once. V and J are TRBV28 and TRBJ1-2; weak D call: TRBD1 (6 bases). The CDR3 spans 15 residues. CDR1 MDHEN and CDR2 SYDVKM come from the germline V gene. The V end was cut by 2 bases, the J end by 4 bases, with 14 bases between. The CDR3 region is CASSLPPQGAYGYTF. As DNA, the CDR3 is TGTGCCAGCAGTTTACCCCCACAGGGTGCCTATGGCTACACCTTC.

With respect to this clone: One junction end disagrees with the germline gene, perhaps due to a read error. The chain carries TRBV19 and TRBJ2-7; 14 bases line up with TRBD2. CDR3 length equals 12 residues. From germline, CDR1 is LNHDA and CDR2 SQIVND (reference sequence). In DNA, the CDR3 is TGTGCCAGTAGGGGACTAGCGGGAGTTCTGAACTTC. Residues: CASRGLAGVLNF. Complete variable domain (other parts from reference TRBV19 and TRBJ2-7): DGGITQSPKYLFRKEGQNVTLSCEQNLNHDAMYWYRQDPGQGLRLIYYSQIVNDFQKGDIAEGYSVSREKKESFPLTVTSAQKNPTAFYLCASRGLAGVLNFGPGTRLTVT.

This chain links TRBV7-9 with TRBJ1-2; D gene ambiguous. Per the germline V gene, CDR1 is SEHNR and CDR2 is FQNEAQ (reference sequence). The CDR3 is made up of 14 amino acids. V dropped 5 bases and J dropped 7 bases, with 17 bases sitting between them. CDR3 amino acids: CASSQAGGPAGYTF. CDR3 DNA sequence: TGTGCCAGCAGCCAGGCTGGAGGTCCGGCTGGCTACACCTTC.

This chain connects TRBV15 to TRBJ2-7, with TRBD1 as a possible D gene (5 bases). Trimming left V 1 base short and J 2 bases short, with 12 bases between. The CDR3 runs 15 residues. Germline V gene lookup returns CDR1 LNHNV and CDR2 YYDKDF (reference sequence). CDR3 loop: CATSRAPQGAYEQYF. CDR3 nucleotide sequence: TGTGCCACCAGCAGAGCCCCCCAAGGGGCCTACGAGCAGTACTTC.

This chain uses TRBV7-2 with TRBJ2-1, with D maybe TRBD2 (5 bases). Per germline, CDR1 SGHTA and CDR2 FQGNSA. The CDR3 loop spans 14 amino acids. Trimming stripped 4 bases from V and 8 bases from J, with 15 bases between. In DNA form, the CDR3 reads TGTGCCAGCAGCTCCCGGAGGAAGACCGATGAGCAGTTCTTC. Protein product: CASSSRRKTDEQFF. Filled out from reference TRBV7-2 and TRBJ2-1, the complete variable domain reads GAGVSQSPSNKVTEKGKDVELRCDPISGHTALYWYRQSLGQGLEFLIYFQGNSAPDKSGLPSDRFSAERTGGSVSTLTIQRTQQEDSAVYLCASSSRRKTDEQFFGPGTRLTVL.

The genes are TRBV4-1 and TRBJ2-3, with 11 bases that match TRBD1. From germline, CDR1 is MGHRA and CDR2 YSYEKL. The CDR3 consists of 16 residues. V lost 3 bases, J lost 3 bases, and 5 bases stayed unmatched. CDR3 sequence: CASSQFRDRGTDTQYF. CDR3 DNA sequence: TGCGCCAGCAGCCAGTTCCGGGACAGGGGGACAGATACGCAGTATTTT.

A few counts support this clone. CDR3 nucleotides: TGCAGCGGGGGACAGGGACCAAACACTGAAGCTTTCTTT. Amino acid sequence: CSGGQGPNTEAFF. This chain uses TRBV29-1 with TRBJ1-1, with 9 nucleotides matching TRBD1. CDR1 is SQVTM, CDR2 ANQGSEA, per germline. The V and J ends lost 7 bases and 2 bases, in that order; junction bases with no gene match: 5. This CDR3 contains 13 residues.

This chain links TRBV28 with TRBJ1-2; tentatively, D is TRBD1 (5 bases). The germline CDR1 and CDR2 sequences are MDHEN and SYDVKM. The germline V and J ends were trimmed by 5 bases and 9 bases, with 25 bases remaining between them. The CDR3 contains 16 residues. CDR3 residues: CASSPGGSPLLWSYTF. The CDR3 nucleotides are TGTGCCAGCAGTCCCGGGGGGAGCCCTCTTCTATGGAGCTACACCTTC.

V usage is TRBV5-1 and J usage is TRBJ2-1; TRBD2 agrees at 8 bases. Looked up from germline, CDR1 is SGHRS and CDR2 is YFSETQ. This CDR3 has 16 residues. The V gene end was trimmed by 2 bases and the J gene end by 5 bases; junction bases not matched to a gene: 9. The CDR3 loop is CASSFSPTSGDNEQFF. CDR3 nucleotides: TGCGCCAGCAGCTTTTCTCCCACTAGCGGTGACAATGAGCAGTTCTTC.

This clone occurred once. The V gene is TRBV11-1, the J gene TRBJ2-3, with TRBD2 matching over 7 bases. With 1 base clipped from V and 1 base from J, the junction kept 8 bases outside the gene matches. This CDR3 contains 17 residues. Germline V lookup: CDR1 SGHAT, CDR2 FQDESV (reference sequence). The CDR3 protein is CASSLGPSGERTDTQYF. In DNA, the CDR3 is TGTGCCAGCAGCTTAGGGCCCAGCGGGGAACGCACAGATACGCAGTATTTT.

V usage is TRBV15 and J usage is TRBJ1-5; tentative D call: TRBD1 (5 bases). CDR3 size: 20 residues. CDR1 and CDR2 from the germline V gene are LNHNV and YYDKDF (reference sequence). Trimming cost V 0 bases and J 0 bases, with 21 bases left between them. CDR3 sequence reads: CATSRDGKGGGLRSNQPQHF. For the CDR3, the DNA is TGTGCCACCAGCAGAGATGGTAAGGGTGGGGGGTTGCGTAGCAATCAGCCCCAGCATTTT.

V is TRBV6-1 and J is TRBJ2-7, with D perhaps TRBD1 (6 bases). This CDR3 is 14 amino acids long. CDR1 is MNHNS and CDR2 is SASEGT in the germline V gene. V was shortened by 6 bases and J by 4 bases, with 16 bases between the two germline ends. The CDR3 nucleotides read TGTGCCAGCAGGGGCGACGGCAGGGGTTACGAGCAGTACTTC. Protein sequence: CASRGDGRGYEQYF.